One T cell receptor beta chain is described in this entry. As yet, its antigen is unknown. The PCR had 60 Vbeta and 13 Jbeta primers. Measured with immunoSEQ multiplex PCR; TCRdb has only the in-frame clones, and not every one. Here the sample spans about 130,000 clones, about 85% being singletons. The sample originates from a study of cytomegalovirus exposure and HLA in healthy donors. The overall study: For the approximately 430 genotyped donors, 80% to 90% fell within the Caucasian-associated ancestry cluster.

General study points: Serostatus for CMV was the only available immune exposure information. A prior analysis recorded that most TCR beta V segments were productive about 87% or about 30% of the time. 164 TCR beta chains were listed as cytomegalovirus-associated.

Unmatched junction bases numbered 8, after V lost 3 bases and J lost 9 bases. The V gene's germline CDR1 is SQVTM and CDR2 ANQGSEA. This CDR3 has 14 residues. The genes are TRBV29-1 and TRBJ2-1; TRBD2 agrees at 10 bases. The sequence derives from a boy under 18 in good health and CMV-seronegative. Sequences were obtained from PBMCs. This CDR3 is CSVESSGRAGEQFF. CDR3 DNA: TGCAGCGTTGAGTCCAGCGGGAGGGCAGGTGAGCAGTTCTTC.